Shown below are 4 T cell receptor beta chains from a single sample sequenced in a study of T-cell reconstitution after alpha-beta-depleted transplantation in children. It was with unique molecular identifiers that the TCRbeta library was prepared. A single record per CDR3 protein comes from TCRdb applying MiXCR to the PCR reads. Found here are more than 400,000 distinct CDR3 sequences, 10% to 12% of them singletons; the top ten hold approximately 14%. The sequencing used PBMCs, mostly from graft donor cells, collected 180 days after TCRalphabeta/CD19-depleted stem cell transplant. These receptors came from a female patient aged 2-10 years who had a stem cell transplant for aplastic anemia, so the T cells may come from the graft donor.

This clonotype has at least ten counts. The gene calls are TRBV12-3 or TRBV12-4 and TRBJ1-1, with TRBD1 matching 7 bases. The CDR3 has 13 amino acids. With V trimmed by 6 bases and J by 6 bases, 7 bases remained unmatched. CDR3 sequence: CASSPTGTPEAFF. CDR3 bases: TGTGCCAGCAGCCCGACAGGGACTCCTGAAGCTTTCTTT.

The chain joins TRBV6-1 to TRBJ2-6, with D tentatively TRBD1 or TRBD2 (5 bases each). Per the germline V gene, CDR1 is MNHNS and CDR2 is SASEGT. Trimming took 6 bases from V and 4 from J, leaving 22 bases between them. This CDR3 contains 18 residues. For the CDR3, the DNA is TGTGCCAGCAGAGGGCGTGGGGACCCACTACCCGGGGCCAACGTCCTGACTTTC. Its translation is CASRGRGDPLPGANVLTF.

A few counts support this clonotype. The chain has TRBV3-1 and TRBJ2-7, with 16 positions matching TRBD2. Germline V gives CDR1 LGHDT, CDR2 YNNKEL (reference sequence). V was clipped by 0 bases and J by 4 bases; unmatched bases: 12. This CDR3 region has 20 residues. The CDR3 here is CASSQDRTGLAGGKGYEQYV. The CDR3 bases are TGTGCCAGCAGCCAAGATCGCACGGGACTAGCGGGAGGGAAGGGTTACGAGCAGTACGTC.

This clonotype has more than one count but fewer than ten. The V gene is TRBV12-3 or TRBV12-4, the J gene TRBJ1-5; D remains ambiguous. The CDR3 has 14 amino acids. The V gene lost 3 bases and the J gene lost 3 bases, with 9 bases spanning the gap. The CDR3 loop reads CASSFRQNNQPQHF. CDR3 bases: TGTGCCAGCAGTTTTCGGCAGAACAATCAGCCCCAGCATTTT.